What follows are 28 T cell receptor beta chains derived from one specimen sequenced in a study of shared clonotypes between healthy human individuals. Here immunoSEQ multiplex PCR was the method, and the copy in TCRdb shows in-frame clones only, minus some. Altogether approximately 1.1 million clones are present, around three quarters being singletons, with the ten largest covering about 0.52%. Sequenced: memory CD4+ T cells from PBMCs. Subset of the sample: CD45RA-negative fraction. The receptors here all came from a man aged 18 to 30 in good health. Some clones in this sample may be carry-over from other donors' samples.

In this sample, this clone turned up a few times. This sequence joins TRBV9 and TRBJ1-2; possibly TRBD1 for D (5 bases). V was trimmed by 0 bases and J by 4 bases, leaving 13 bases between them. Germline CDR1 and CDR2: SGDLS and YYNGEE. The CDR3 is 15 amino acids. The CDR3 DNA follows: TGTGCCAGCAGCGTAGACAGCAAGGGGACCTATGGCTACACCTTC. This translates into CASSVDSKGTYGYTF.

The chain's CDR3 is CASSLGGRFSDTQYF. The CDR3 coding sequence is TGTGCCAGCAGCTTAGGCGGGAGGTTTTCAGATACGCAGTATTTT. The rearrangement uses TRBV5-4 and TRBJ2-3, with 8 bases lining up with TRBD2. The CDR3 is 15 amino acids. The germline V gene encodes CDR1 SGHNT and CDR2 YYREEE (reference sequence). V trimming: 2 bases; J trimming: 4 bases; junction bases outside the gene matches: 6.

J is TRBJ2-1 and V is TRBV4-3, with 7 bases fitting TRBD1. With 0 bases clipped from V and 7 bases from J, the junction kept 3 bases outside the gene matches. Germline lookup yields CDR1 LGHNA and CDR2 YSLEER. This CDR3 is built from 14 residues. The CDR3 DNA reads as TGCGCCAGCAGCCAAGAACAGGGGCGGAATGAGCAGTTCTTC. As protein: CASSQEQGRNEQFF.

This clone was recorded a few times. Other nucleotide sequences from this sample produce the same CDR3. The rearrangement uses TRBV11-3 and TRBJ2-7; TRBD1 or TRBD2 may be the D gene (6 bases each). V lost 8 bases and J lost 1, with 15 bases in between. The germline V gene has CDR1 SGHNT and CDR2 YENEEA. There are 14 residues in the CDR3. The CDR3 bases are TGTGCCAGCTCCCCCGGGGGCAGTTCCTACGAGCAGTACTTC. As protein: CASSPGGSSYEQYF.

This clone was detected only a few times. This rearrangement joins TRBV6-4 to TRBJ1-1, with 8 nucleotides matching TRBD1. V was clipped by 6 bases and J by 0 bases; unmatched bases: 6. This CDR3 is 15 amino acids long. CDR1 is MRHNA and CDR2 is SNTAGT in the germline V gene. The DNA for the CDR3 is TGTGCCAGCAGCGAGGACAGGGCGATGAACACTGAAGCTTTCTTT. Amino acid sequence: CASSEDRAMNTEAFF.

This sequence joins TRBV15 and TRBJ2-5, with 11 positions matching TRBD2. CDR3 length: 20 amino acids. Germline CDR1 and CDR2: LNHNV and YYDKDF (reference sequence). Losses at the gene ends were 0 bases for V and 0 bases for J; bases not matched to a gene: 12. The CDR3 nucleotides are TGTGCCACCAGCAGAGATCCGCTAGCGGGAGGCATACTGTACCAAGAGACCCAGTACTTC. Its protein is CATSRDPLAGGILYQETQYF.

A few counts support this clone. The chain uses TRBV30 and TRBJ2-2; D not certain. The CDR3 has 13 residues. Germline CDR1 and CDR2: GTSNPN and SVGIG (reference sequence). V was pared by 3 bases and J by 7 bases, with 12 bases between. The CDR3 DNA follows: TGTGCCTGGAGCCCCCAGACAAACGGGGAGCTGTTTTTT. Amino acids: CAWSPQTNGELFF.

This rearrangement joins TRBV28 to TRBJ1-5; 9 nucleotides match TRBD1. After removal of 7 bases from V and 0 bases from J, the junction contained 10 bases not matched to a gene. The CDR3 runs 17 residues. Germline V CDR1 and CDR2: MDHEN, SYDVKM. CDR3 bases: TGTGCCAGCATCCTGGACAGGGGACTATATAGCAATCAGCCCCAGCATTTT. It specifies CASILDRGLYSNQPQHF. Full variable domain (missing parts from reference TRBV28 and TRBJ1-5): DVKVTQSSRYLVKRTGEKVFLECVQDMDHENMFWYRQDPGLGLRLIYFSYDVKMKEKGDIPEGYSVSREKKERFSLILESASTNQTSMYLCASILDRGLYSNQPQHFGDGTRLSIL.

This clone was seen a few times. This chain uses TRBV30 with TRBJ2-1, with D unresolved. The V end was cut by 0 bases, the J end by 12 bases, with 12 bases between. The CDR3 extends over 12 amino acids. Germline lookup yields CDR1 GTSNPN and CDR2 SVGIG (reference sequence). The CDR3 protein is CAWSVQFDGQFF. Here the CDR3 DNA reads TGTGCCTGGAGTGTACAATTTGACGGGCAGTTCTTC. Complete variable domain (other parts from reference TRBV30 and TRBJ2-1): SQTIHQWPATLVQPVGSPLSLECTVEGTSNPNLYWYRQAAGRGLQLLFYSVGIGQISSEVPQNLSASRPQDRQFILSSKKLLLSDSGFYLCAWSVQFDGQFFGPGTRLTVL.

The chain uses TRBV2 and TRBJ2-3, with a weak D call TRBD1 (5 bases). Trimming cost V 6 bases and J 2 bases, with 9 bases left between them. Germline V lookup: CDR1 SNHLY, CDR2 FYNNEI. There are 13 residues in the CDR3. The CDR3 reads CASRDTATDTQYF. Written as DNA, the CDR3 is TGTGCCAGCAGGGACACGGCCACAGATACGCAGTATTTT. The variable domain in full, completed from reference TRBV2 and TRBJ2-3, reads EPEVTQTPSHQVTQMGQEVILRCVPISNHLYFYWYRQILGQKVEFLVSFYNNEISEKSEIFDDQFSVERPDGSNFTLKIRSTKLEDSAMYFCASRDTATDTQYFGPGTRLTVL.

This clone was counted a single time. The chain uses TRBV19 and TRBJ2-1; D is possibly TRBD2 (7 bases). The V end was cut by 6 bases, the J end by 9 bases, with 15 bases between. Germline V gene lookup returns CDR1 LNHDA and CDR2 SQIVND (reference sequence). This CDR3 contains 13 residues. CDR3 region: CASRGGGVGEQFF. In DNA, the CDR3 is TGTGCCAGTAGAGGGGGAGGGGTTGGTGAGCAGTTCTTC.

CDR3 sequence reads: CAIGQGGNTEAFF. The CDR3 DNA follows: TGTGCCATTGGACAGGGTGGGAACACTGAAGCTTTCTTT. This sequence joins TRBV10-3 and TRBJ1-1; 8 bases match TRBD1. This CDR3 is 13 amino acids long. With 9 bases clipped from V and 1 base from J, the junction kept 4 bases outside the gene matches. Germline CDR1 ENHRY, CDR2 SYGVKD.

The chain joins TRBV5-8 to TRBJ1-5; 9 bases align to TRBD1. This CDR3 is 15 amino acids long. V shed 5 bases and J 9 bases; nucleotides not matched to a gene: 12. Germline values: CDR1 SGHTS, CDR2 YDEGEE. This CDR3 reads CASSVGQGGAWPQHF. The CDR3 nucleotides read TGTGCCAGCAGTGTGGGACAGGGTGGGGCGTGGCCCCAGCATTTT.

The chain recombines TRBV28 with TRBJ1-4; 11 bases fit TRBD1. V dropped 5 bases and J dropped 7; count of bases not matched to a gene: 6. The CDR3 contains 15 residues. Germline-derived CDR1 and CDR2 are MDHEN and SYDVKM. For the CDR3, the DNA is TGTGCCAGCAGTCTGCCGGGACAGGGGGTTGAAAAACTGTTTTTT. It translates to CASSLPGQGVEKLFF.

DNA of the CDR3: TGCGCCAGCAGCTTGGTGGGGGGGTCGCCTAATGAAAAACTGTTTTTT. This gives the protein CASSLVGGSPNEKLFF. The V and J genes are TRBV5-1 and TRBJ1-4, with D possibly being TRBD1 (5 bases). CDR1 SGHRS and CDR2 YFSETQ come from the germline V gene. Trimming stripped 0 bases from V and 3 bases from J, with 12 bases between. The CDR3 has 16 amino acids.

CDR3 sequence reads: CASRTEASGANVLTF. The CDR3, as DNA: TGTGCCAGCAGGACAGAAGCCTCTGGGGCCAACGTCCTGACTTTC. The chain has TRBV2 and TRBJ2-6; tentative D call: TRBD1 (5 bases). CDR1 and CDR2 (germline): SNHLY, FYNNEI. V gave up 6 bases and J gave up 0 bases, with 9 bases separating them. The CDR3 covers 15 residues.

This clone was seen only a few times. The gene calls are TRBV7-3 and TRBJ2-1, with 8 bases aligning to TRBD2. Losses at the gene ends were 4 bases for V and 8 bases for J; bases not matched to a gene: 7. Germline V gene lookup returns CDR1 SGHTA and CDR2 FQGTGA. This CDR3 has 14 residues. The CDR3 loop is CASSWTSFGDEQFF. CDR3 sequence (DNA): TGTGCCAGCAGCTGGACTAGCTTCGGCGATGAGCAGTTCTTC.

The CDR3 sequence is CASSIRIDRGSGNTIYF. As DNA, the CDR3 is TGTGCCAGCAGTATACGAATAGACAGGGGCTCTGGAAACACCATATATTTT. The chain couples TRBV28 to TRBJ1-3, with TRBD1 matching 8 bases. V lost 5 bases and J lost 0; bases outside the gene matches: 9. Germline CDR1 reads MDHEN; CDR2 reads SYDVKM. The CDR3 is 17 residues long.

The chain uses TRBV6-1 and TRBJ2-3, with 9 positions matching TRBD2. V lost 4 bases and J lost 2; bases outside the gene matches: 4. The V gene's germline CDR1 is MNHNS and CDR2 SASEGT. This CDR3 is 15 amino acids long. In DNA, the CDR3 is TGTGCCAGCAGTGTGACTAGCGGATACACAGATACGCAGTATTTT. Amino acids: CASSVTSGYTDTQYF.

V is TRBV7-9 and J is TRBJ2-7; 9 bases line up with TRBD1. This CDR3 contains 14 residues. The ends lost 8 bases at V and 4 bases at J; junction bases unmatched: 9. The germline V gene encodes CDR1 SEHNR and CDR2 FQNEAQ (reference sequence). This chain's CDR3 is CASQDDRGFYEQYF. Here the CDR3 DNA reads TGTGCCAGCCAGGACGACAGGGGGTTTTACGAGCAGTACTTC.

This clone has just one count. The V gene is TRBV27, the J gene TRBJ1-6; D might be TRBD1 (5 bases). This CDR3 spans 15 amino acids. Per the germline V gene, CDR1 is MNHEY and CDR2 is SMNVEV (reference sequence). Trimming left V 2 bases short and J 10 bases short, with 15 bases between. The DNA for the CDR3 is TGTGCCAGCAGTTTAAGTTCAGGGCGTGGGTCACCCCTCCACTTT. This encodes CASSLSSGRGSPLHF.

The rearrangement links TRBV30 to TRBJ2-5; 9 positions match TRBD1. This CDR3 is 13 amino acids long. With V trimmed by 3 bases and J by 3 bases, 2 bases remained unmatched. Per the germline V gene, CDR1 is GTSNPN and CDR2 is SVGIG (reference sequence). The CDR3 loop is CAWRQGAKETQYF. In DNA form, the CDR3 reads TGTGCCTGGAGACAGGGGGCCAAAGAGACCCAGTACTTC.

The chain uses TRBV5-5 and TRBJ2-7; no clear D. From germline, CDR1 is SGHKS and CDR2 YYEKEE (reference sequence). V lost 0 bases and J 2 bases, leaving 12 bases between the germline ends. There are 15 residues in the CDR3. The CDR3 here is CASSLGAVGAYEQYF. In DNA form, the CDR3 reads TGTGCCAGCAGCTTGGGGGCAGTTGGGGCCTACGAGCAGTACTTC. Together with reference TRBV5-5 and TRBJ2-7, the CDR3 gives the full variable domain: DAGVTQSPTHLIKTRGQQVTLRCSPISGHKSVSWYQQVLGQGPQFIFQYYEKEERGRGNFPDRFSARQFPNYSSELNVNALLLGDSALYLCASSLGAVGAYEQYFGPGTRLTVT.

The V and J genes are TRBV5-1 and TRBJ1-2; TRBD1 is a possible D gene (5 bases). Germline V gene lookup returns CDR1 SGHRS and CDR2 YFSETQ. CDR3 length: 16 residues. V lost 0 bases to trimming and J lost 2 bases, with 14 bases between them. The CDR3 DNA follows: TGCGCCAGCAGCTTGGGAGGGGCAGGTACGAACTATGGCTACACCTTC. It specifies CASSLGGAGTNYGYTF.

The V call is TRBV29-1, the J call TRBJ1-2; 11 positions agree with TRBD1. Trimming took 6 bases from V and 4 from J; bases not matched to a gene: 4. This CDR3 region has 13 residues. CDR1 is SQVTM and CDR2 is ANQGSEA in the germline V gene. Written as DNA, the CDR3 is TGCAGCGTCGGACAGGGGGCCGCCTATGGCTACACCTTC. Translation gives CSVGQGAAYGYTF.

V gene TRBV5-1 combines with J gene TRBJ2-5, with 7 bases that match TRBD1. The germline V gene encodes CDR1 SGHRS and CDR2 YFSETQ. V was pared by 2 bases and J by 4 bases, with 5 bases of the junction left unmatched. The CDR3 loop spans 14 amino acids. Here the CDR3 reads CASSLGQAVETQYF. CDR3 bases: TGCGCCAGCAGCTTAGGACAGGCCGTAGAGACCCAGTACTTC.

This chain links TRBV10-3 with TRBJ2-3; maybe TRBD2 (5 bases). Germline V lookup: CDR1 ENHRY, CDR2 SYGVKD. The CDR3 has 13 residues. The V end lost 10 bases, the J end lost 4 bases, and 15 bases lay between the germline ends. The CDR3 bases are TGTGCCACATCGGACTCCTCGTCAGATACGCAGTATTTT. Translating it yields CATSDSSSDTQYF.

The chain recombines TRBV18 with TRBJ1-2, with a weak D call TRBD1 (6 bases). Trimming stripped 3 bases from V and 5 bases from J, with 16 bases between. This CDR3 comprises 15 residues. Germline V gene sequence: CDR1 KGHSH, CDR2 LQKENI. The CDR3 DNA reads as TGTGCCAGCTCACCGAGCCAGGGGACCTCATATGGCTACACCTTC. This sequence encodes CASSPSQGTSYGYTF.